Below, one TCR beta chain is given with its context. Its antigen is as yet unknown. 60 Vbeta and 13 Jbeta primers were used in PCR. Method: immunoSEQ multiplex PCR; TCRdb's copy keeps in-frame clones and lacks some. The sample consists of around 140,000 clones, around 84% of them appearing once. This record comes from a study of cytomegalovirus exposure and HLA in healthy donors. Findings and limits, study-wide: The study flagged fewer than 200 TCR beta chains as cytomegalovirus-associated. Most of the TCR beta V segments (in an earlier analysis) were productive either about 87% or about 30% of the time.

This receptor was taken from a middle-aged man in good health and CMV-seronegative. The sample consisted of PBMCs.

Here the CDR3 reads CASSQGTGRETQYF. CDR3 DNA sequence: TGCGCCAGCAGCCAGGGGACAGGGCGAGAGACCCAGTACTTC. The chain uses TRBV4-1 and TRBJ2-5, with 9 positions matching TRBD1. Germline CDR1 and CDR2: MGHRA and YSYEKL. With V trimmed by 3 bases and J by 4 bases, 3 bases remained unmatched. The CDR3 extends over 14 amino acids.